The 19 T cell receptor beta chains presented below share a single source sample, sequenced in a study of shared clonotypes between healthy human individuals. Here immunoSEQ multiplex PCR was the method, and the copy in TCRdb shows in-frame clones only, minus some. This table holds over a million clones, under 80% found once. Material for sequencing was memory CD4+ T cells sorted from blood. Subset: CD45RA-negative fraction. These TCRs come from a man aged 18 to 29 in good health.

The chain uses TRBV12-5 and TRBJ2-7; 9 positions agree with TRBD2. From germline, CDR1 is LGHNT and CDR2 FRNRAP. This CDR3 is built from 13 residues. Trimming removed 7 bases from V and 6 bases from J; junction bases left unmatched: 7. The CDR3 region is CASARGLAAEQYF. CDR3 DNA: TGTGCTAGTGCCCGGGGACTAGCCGCCGAGCAGTACTTC.

The chain is built from TRBV5-6 and TRBJ2-4; TRBD1 is a possible D gene (5 bases). The CDR3 runs 15 residues. The germline gives CDR1 SGHDT, CDR2 YYEEEE. V was cut by 2 bases and J by 6 bases, with 15 bases left in between. CDR3 sequence reads: CASSFRAPGGNIQYF. Written as DNA, the CDR3 is TGTGCCAGCAGCTTCAGGGCGCCGGGCGGAAACATTCAGTACTTC.

Written as DNA, the CDR3 is TGTGCCAGCTCACCTGGCAGGAATAACTATGGCTACACCTTC. Amino acid sequence: CASSPGRNNYGYTF. This chain links TRBV18 with TRBJ1-2; D not resolved. This CDR3 has 14 amino acids. V was cut by 3 bases and J by 1 base, with 9 bases left in between. The V gene's germline CDR1 is KGHSH and CDR2 LQKENI.

CDR3 sequence reads: CASSPSGALGGANVLTF. The CDR3 region has the DNA TGTGCCAGCTCACCATCGGGGGCCCTAGGTGGGGCCAACGTCCTGACTTTC. J is TRBJ2-6 and V is TRBV18; D is possibly TRBD1 or TRBD2 (6 bases each). There are 17 residues in the CDR3. Trimming shortened V by 2 bases and J by 3 bases, and 14 bases separated the two germline ends. Germline CDR1 and CDR2: KGHSH and LQKENI.

The rearrangement joins TRBV19 to TRBJ2-7, with TRBD1 identical over 10 bases. The CDR3 consists of 15 residues. CDR1 is LNHDA and CDR2 is SQIVND in the germline V gene (reference sequence). V lost 5 bases, J lost 6 bases, and 10 bases stayed unmatched. The CDR3 loop reads CASSEDRTGGSEQYF. CDR3 bases: TGTGCCAGTAGTGAGGACCGGACAGGGGGTAGCGAGCAGTACTTC.

This clone was observed a single time. DNA for the CDR3: TGTGCCACGAGACTTCAGGGCAATCAGCCCCAGCATTTT. It specifies CATRLQGNQPQHF. The genes are TRBV10-3 and TRBJ1-5, with unresolved D. From germline, CDR1 is ENHRY and CDR2 SYGVKD. The CDR3 totals 13 residues. Trimming took off 10 bases at V and 2 bases at J, with 12 bases between the two ends.

Points on this clone: This CDR3 is also generated by other DNA sequences in the sample. The chain is built from TRBV30 and TRBJ1-4, with a possible D match to TRBD1 (5 bases). Germline V CDR1 and CDR2: GTSNPN, SVGIG (reference sequence). Trimming took 2 bases from V and 5 from J, leaving 9 bases between them. CDR3 size: 13 residues. CDR3 region: CAWSRQLNEKLFF. The CDR3 nucleotides are TGTGCCTGGAGTAGACAGTTGAATGAAAAACTGTTTTTT.

V gene TRBV10-1 combines with J gene TRBJ2-1; D call uncertain. Trimming took 2 bases from V and 4 from J, leaving 6 bases between them. The CDR3 is made up of 13 amino acids. Germline lookup yields CDR1 WNHNN and CDR2 SYGVQD (reference sequence). The CDR3 reads CASSELAYNEQFF. The DNA of the CDR3 is TGCGCCAGCAGTGAGCTGGCGTACAATGAGCAGTTCTTC.

The rearrangement links TRBV5-1 to TRBJ1-1; tentative D call: TRBD1 (6 bases). The germline V gene has CDR1 SGHRS and CDR2 YFSETQ. There are 14 residues in the CDR3. V was pared by 4 bases and J by 0 bases, with 10 bases between. CDR3 nucleotide sequence: TGCGCCAGCAGCCAAGGGGGGGTGAACACTGAAGCTTTCTTT. It specifies CASSQGGVNTEAFF.

This clone was seen more than once but under ten times. V and J are TRBV10-1 and TRBJ2-7; D perhaps matches TRBD1 (6 bases). Trimming pared 4 bases from V and 6 bases from J, leaving 13 bases between. CDR1 is WNHNN, CDR2 SYGVQD, per germline (reference sequence). The CDR3 is 13 amino acids. This CDR3 reads CASSVLQGGEQYF. The CDR3 coding sequence is TGCGCCAGCAGTGTGCTACAGGGTGGCGAGCAGTACTTC.

The gene calls are TRBV5-1 and TRBJ2-2; D uncertain. This CDR3 has 15 residues. Trimming left V 1 base short and J 5 bases short, with 12 bases between. Germline CDR1 reads SGHRS; CDR2 reads YFSETQ. The CDR3 is CASSLSSSITGELFF. DNA of the CDR3: TGCGCCAGCAGCTTGAGTTCTAGTATTACCGGGGAGCTGTTTTTT.

This clone was detected many times. The chain combines TRBV2 with TRBJ1-6; D gene uncertain. CDR1 SNHLY and CDR2 FYNNEI come from the germline V gene. This CDR3 region has 15 residues. The ends were cut back, 9 bases at V and 0 bases at J, with 12 bases in the middle. CDR3 region: CASRSGSSYNSPLHF. DNA of the CDR3: TGTGCCAGTAGATCAGGCAGCTCCTATAATTCACCCCTCCACTTT. The full variable domain, completed using reference TRBV2 and TRBJ1-6, is EPEVTQTPSHQVTQMGQEVILRCVPISNHLYFYWYRQILGQKVEFLVSFYNNEISEKSEIFDDQFSVERPDGSNFTLKIRSTKLEDSAMYFCASRSGSSYNSPLHFGNGTRLTVT.

The chain has TRBV28 and TRBJ1-5, with D perhaps matching TRBD1 (5 bases). Germline CDR1 reads MDHEN; CDR2 reads SYDVKM. This CDR3 contains 15 residues. Trimming removed 2 bases at V and 10 bases at J, with 18 bases between. The chain's CDR3 is CASSLTSGSGTPQHF. The CDR3 DNA reads TGTGCCAGCAGTTTAACGTCTGGCTCGGGGACTCCCCAGCATTTT.

V usage is TRBV18 and J usage is TRBJ1-1; D unresolved. The CDR3 length is 13 residues. Germline V lookup: CDR1 KGHSH, CDR2 LQKENI. Trimming removed 3 bases at V and 7 bases at J, with 12 bases between. CDR3 sequence (DNA): TGTGCCAGCTCACCTGGGGTGGCGTTTGAAGCTTTCTTT. Translation gives CASSPGVAFEAFF.

Concerning this clone: In the same sample, other DNA sequences code for this CDR3. The V gene is TRBV5-1, the J gene TRBJ2-7, with D maybe TRBD1 (6 bases). The germline V gene has CDR1 SGHRS and CDR2 YFSETQ. CDR3 length: 13 residues. Deletions cut 0 bases from V and 3 bases from J, with 7 bases between. CDR3 in DNA: TGCGCCAGCAGCTTGGGACAGGACTACGAGCAGTACTTC. Translating gives CASSLGQDYEQYF.

Details on this clone: Other DNA sequences in the sample encode the same CDR3. The genes are TRBV5-6 and TRBJ1-2; 11 nucleotides agree with TRBD1. The germline V gene encodes CDR1 SGHDT and CDR2 YYEEEE. The junction had 7 bases not matched to a gene; V was cut back by 4 bases and J by 5 bases. CDR3 length equals 15 residues. The CDR3 DNA follows: TGTGCCAGCAGCCCCGGACAGGGGGCGCCTTATGGCTACACCTTC. This translates into CASSPGQGAPYGYTF.

This rearrangement joins TRBV4-3 to TRBJ2-7, with D hard to call. The germline CDR1 and CDR2 sequences are LGHNA and YSLEER. This CDR3 comprises 10 residues. Trimming cost V 7 bases and J 6 bases, with 7 bases left between them. The CDR3 region has the DNA TGCGCCAGCACCTCAGGCGAGCAGTACTTC. It specifies CASTSGEQYF.

The chain has TRBV2 and TRBJ2-7; unclear D gene. The CDR3 length is 15 residues. Germline V lookup: CDR1 SNHLY, CDR2 FYNNEI. V was trimmed by 0 bases and J by 6 bases, leaving 15 bases between them. The CDR3 DNA is TGTGCCAGCAGTGAAGCTGCACACGGTCTGGGCGAGCAGTACTTC. Amino acid sequence: CASSEAAHGLGEQYF.

The rearrangement joins TRBV6-5 to TRBJ1-5, with D possibly TRBD1 on 5 matching bases. Trimming cost V 4 bases and J 7 bases, with 8 bases left between them. CDR3 length equals 12 residues. Germline CDR1 reads MNHEY; CDR2 reads SVGAGI. CDR3: CASSSGGQPQHF. DNA of the CDR3: TGTGCCAGCAGTTCCGGGGGGCAGCCCCAGCATTTT.